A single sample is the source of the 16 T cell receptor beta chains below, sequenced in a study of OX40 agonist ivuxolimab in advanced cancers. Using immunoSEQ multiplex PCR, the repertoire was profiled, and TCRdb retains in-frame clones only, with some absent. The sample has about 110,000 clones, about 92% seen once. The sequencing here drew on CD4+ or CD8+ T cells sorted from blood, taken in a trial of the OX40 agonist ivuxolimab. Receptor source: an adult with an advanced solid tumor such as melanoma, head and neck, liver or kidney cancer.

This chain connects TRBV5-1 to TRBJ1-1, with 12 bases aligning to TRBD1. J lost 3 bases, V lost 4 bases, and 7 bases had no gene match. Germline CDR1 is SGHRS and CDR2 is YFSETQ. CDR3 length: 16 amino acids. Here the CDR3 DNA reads TGCGCCAGCAGCCCCGGGACAGGGGGCTTTGACACTGAAGCTTTCTTT. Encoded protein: CASSPGTGGFDTEAFF. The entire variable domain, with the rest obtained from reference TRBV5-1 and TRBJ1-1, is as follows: KAGVTQTPRYLIKTRGQQVTLSCSPISGHRSVSWYQQTPGQGLQFLFEYFSETQRNKGNFPGRFSGRQFSNSRSEMNVSTLELGDSALYLCASSPGTGGFDTEAFFGQGTRLTVV.

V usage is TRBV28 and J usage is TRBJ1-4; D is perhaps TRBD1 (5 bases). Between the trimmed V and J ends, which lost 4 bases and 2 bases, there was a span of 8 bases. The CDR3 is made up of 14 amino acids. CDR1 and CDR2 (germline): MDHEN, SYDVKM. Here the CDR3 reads CASSWGRTNEKLFF. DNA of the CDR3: TGTGCCAGCAGTTGGGGGAGGACTAATGAAAAACTGTTTTTT.

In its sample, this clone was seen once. Here the CDR3 DNA reads TGTGCCAGCAGAATTTCGTTGCTACACGTGTTAGACGAGCAGTACTTC. Translated, it gives CASRISLLHVLDEQYF. V and J are TRBV21-1 and TRBJ2-7. TRBV21-1 is labeled a pseudogene. The CDR3 length is 16 residues.

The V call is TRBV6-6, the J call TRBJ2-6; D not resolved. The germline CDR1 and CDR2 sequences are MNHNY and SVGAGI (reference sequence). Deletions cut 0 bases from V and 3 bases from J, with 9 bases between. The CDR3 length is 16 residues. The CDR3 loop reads CASSYSRTDGANVLTF. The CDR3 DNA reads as TGTGCCAGCAGTTACTCGCGGACGGATGGGGCCAACGTCCTGACTTTC.

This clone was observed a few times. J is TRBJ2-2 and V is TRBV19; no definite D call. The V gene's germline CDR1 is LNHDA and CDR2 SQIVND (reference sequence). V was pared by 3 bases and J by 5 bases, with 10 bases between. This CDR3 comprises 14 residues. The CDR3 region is CASSIGIGTGELFF. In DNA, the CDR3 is TGTGCCAGTAGTATCGGAATAGGGACCGGGGAGCTGTTTTTT.

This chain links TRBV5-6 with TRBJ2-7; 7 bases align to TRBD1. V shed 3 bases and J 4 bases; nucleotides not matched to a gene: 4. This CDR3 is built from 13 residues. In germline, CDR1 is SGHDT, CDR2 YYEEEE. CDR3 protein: CASSYDRVYEQYF. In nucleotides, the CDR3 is TGTGCCAGCAGCTACGACAGGGTTTACGAGCAGTACTTC.

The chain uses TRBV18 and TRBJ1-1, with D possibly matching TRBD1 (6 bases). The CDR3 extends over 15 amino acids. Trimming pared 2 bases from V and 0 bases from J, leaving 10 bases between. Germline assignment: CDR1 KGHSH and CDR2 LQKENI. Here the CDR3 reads CASSPDRRMNTEAFF. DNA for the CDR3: TGTGCCAGCTCACCAGACAGGAGAATGAACACTGAAGCTTTCTTT.

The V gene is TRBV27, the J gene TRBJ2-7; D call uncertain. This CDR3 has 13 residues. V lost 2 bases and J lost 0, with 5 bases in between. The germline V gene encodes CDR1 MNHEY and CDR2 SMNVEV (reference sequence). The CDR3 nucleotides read TGTGCCAGCAGTTTACAATACTCCTACGAGCAGTACTTC. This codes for CASSLQYSYEQYF.

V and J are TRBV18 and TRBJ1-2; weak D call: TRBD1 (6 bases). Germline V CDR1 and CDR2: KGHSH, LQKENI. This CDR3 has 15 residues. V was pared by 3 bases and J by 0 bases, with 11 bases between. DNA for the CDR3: TGTGCCAGCTCACCGGACAGCTTTGCTAACTATGGCTACACCTTC. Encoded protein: CASSPDSFANYGYTF.

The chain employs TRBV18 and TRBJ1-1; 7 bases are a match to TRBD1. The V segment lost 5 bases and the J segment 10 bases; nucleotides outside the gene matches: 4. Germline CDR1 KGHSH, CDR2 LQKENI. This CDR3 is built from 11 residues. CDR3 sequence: CASSSNRGAFF. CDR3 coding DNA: TGTGCCAGCTCATCAAACAGGGGAGCTTTCTTT.

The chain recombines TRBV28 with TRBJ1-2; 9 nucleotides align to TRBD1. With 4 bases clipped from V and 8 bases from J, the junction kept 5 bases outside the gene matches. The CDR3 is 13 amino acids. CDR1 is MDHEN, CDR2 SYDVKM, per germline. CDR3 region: CASSSQGARGYTF. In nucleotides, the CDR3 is TGTGCCAGCAGTTCACAGGGGGCCAGGGGCTACACCTTC.

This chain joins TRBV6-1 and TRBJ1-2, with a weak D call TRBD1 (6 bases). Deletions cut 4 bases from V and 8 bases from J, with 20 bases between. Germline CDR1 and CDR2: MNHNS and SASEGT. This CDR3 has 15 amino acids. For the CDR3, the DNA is TGTGCCAGCAGTGCCTCCCCCGCACAGGGCATCGGCTACACCTTC. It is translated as CASSASPAQGIGYTF.

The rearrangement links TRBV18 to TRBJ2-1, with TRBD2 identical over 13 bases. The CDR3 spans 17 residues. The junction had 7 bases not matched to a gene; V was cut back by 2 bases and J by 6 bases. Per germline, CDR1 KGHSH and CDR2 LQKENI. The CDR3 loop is CASSPTLAGGRLNEQFF. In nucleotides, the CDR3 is TGTGCCAGCTCACCAACACTAGCGGGAGGGCGGCTCAATGAGCAGTTCTTC.

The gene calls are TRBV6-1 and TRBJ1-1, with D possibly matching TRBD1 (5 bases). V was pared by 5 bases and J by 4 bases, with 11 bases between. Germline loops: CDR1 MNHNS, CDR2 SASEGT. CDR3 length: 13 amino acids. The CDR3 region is CASSLERGTEAFF. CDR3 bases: TGTGCCAGCAGTTTAGAAAGGGGCACTGAAGCTTTCTTT.

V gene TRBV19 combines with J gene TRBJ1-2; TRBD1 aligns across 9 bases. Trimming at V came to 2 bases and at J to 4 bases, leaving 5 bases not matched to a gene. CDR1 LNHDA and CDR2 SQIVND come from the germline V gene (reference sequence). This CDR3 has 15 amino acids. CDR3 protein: CASSIRDRAGYGYTF. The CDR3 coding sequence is TGTGCCAGTAGTATACGGGACAGGGCCGGCTATGGCTACACCTTC.

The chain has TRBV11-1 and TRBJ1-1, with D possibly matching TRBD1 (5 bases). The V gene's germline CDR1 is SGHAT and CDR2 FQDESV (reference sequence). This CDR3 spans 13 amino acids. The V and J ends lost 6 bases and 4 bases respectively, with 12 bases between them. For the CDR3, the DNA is TGTGCCAGCAGTGTGGGGCCGGCCACTGAAGCTTTCTTT. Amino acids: CASSVGPATEAFF.